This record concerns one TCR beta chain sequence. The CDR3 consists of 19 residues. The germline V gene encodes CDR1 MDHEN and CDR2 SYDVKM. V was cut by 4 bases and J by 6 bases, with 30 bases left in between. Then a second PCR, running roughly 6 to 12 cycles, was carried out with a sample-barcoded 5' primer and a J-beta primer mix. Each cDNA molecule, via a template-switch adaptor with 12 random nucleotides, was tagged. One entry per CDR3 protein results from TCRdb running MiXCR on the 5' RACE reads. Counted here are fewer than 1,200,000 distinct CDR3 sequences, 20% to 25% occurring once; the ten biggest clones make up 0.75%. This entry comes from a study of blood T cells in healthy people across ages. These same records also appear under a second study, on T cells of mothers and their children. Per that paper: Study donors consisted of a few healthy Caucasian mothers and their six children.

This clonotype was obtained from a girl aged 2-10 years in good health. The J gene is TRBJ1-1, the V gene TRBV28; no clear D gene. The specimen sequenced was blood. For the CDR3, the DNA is TGTGCCAGCAGTTCCATAGAGGGATCGGTCTCAAACCCTAGGTCTGAAGCTTTCTTT. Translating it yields CASSSIEGSVSNPRSEAFF.